Sequencing of this TCR beta chain was carried out in a study of Graves' ophthalmopathy and Graves' hyperthyroidism listed by TCRdb under 2018. Background for the entire study: Peripheral blood samples were taken at the time of initial diagnosis, before any treatment was given. In more than five hyperthyroidism patients, the T-cell repertoires found in thyroid tissue were compared with those found in blood. In total, 135 blood samples were TCR-sequenced: some 43 ophthalmopathy, around 75 hyperthyroidism and about 17 hyperthyroidism-to-ophthalmopathy patients. The independent validation cohort included approximately 19 hyperthyroidism patients plus 17 patients who later progressed from hyperthyroidism to ophthalmopathy. After sampling, hyperthyroidism patients received methimazole starting at 30 mg daily, and ophthalmopathy patients received high-dose intravenous methylprednisolone. To explore V-J signatures that separate ophthalmopathy from hyperthyroidism, a discovery set of about 96 patients was enrolled, consisting of about 45 with ophthalmopathy and under 65 with stable hyperthyroidism. The study used signatures of the TCR beta repertoire to tell Graves' ophthalmopathy apart from Graves' hyperthyroidism and to predict which patients would progress to ophthalmopathy.

Inclusive of the bounding cysteine and phenylalanine, the CDR3 is 15 residues long. CDR3 DNA only is kept here, 45 bases in frame from base 1. Trimmed from V: 2 bases; trimmed from J: 4 bases; junction bases lacking a gene match: 9. From the germline V gene (reference sequence), CDR1 is GTSNPN and CDR2 is SVGIG. Study-level results and caveats: Sample size was not predetermined statistically, and investigators were not blinded to group allocation. In validation, the model predicted ophthalmopathy progression with about 64% sensitivity and 72.22% specificity; approximately 12 predicted patients were CT-confirmed with GO in a median of roughly 6.8 months. In cross-validation, the 13-signature model distinguished ophthalmopathy from stable hyperthyroidism with 87.88% sensitivity and 81% to 82% specificity, while in the test set the corresponding values were 80% and 75%. Among expanded thyroid clonotypes with frequency above 0.001, most also showed up in blood, which suggests that blood repertoires may reflect the thyroid immune response.

For repertoire sequencing, TCR beta CDR3 regions were amplified from RNA transcripts. The first round was an RT-PCR using HTBI primers with the Qiagen OneStep RT-PCR kit, and this first round was followed by a second-round multiplex PCR, then size selection and purification. The libraries underwent paired-end sequencing with 100 bp reads on an Illumina HiSeq2000. On the study's bioinformatics: SOAPnuke was used to process the reads, removing any read that contained adapters or uncalled bases, had a mean Phred below 15, or lacked an exact match to the constant primer or identifier. COPE v1.2.5 was used to merge the high-quality paired reads. Each unique nucleotide sequence was defined as a clonotype, and clonotypes were aligned to IMGT TRB V, D and J references with MiTCR v1.1. The analysis was limited to V-J combinations with a frequency above 0.0001, which together covered just over 98% of the repertoires. A TCR clonal expansion and chaos score per V-J combination was defined as the ratio of F50 clonal expansion to chaos observed in the TCRdist matrix. Welch's t-statistics and random forest were used to narrow the features down to more than 10 V-J combinations, which were then fed into a naive Bayes classifier. The similarity between thyroid and blood repertoires was quantified using the Morisita-Horn index. The public reads were reanalyzed by TCRdb: fastp trimming at Q25, MiXCR alignment, in-frame beta chains only. Each CDR3 protein gets just one entry, which takes the most common genes and DNA from the rows behind it. The V and J calls shown here were made by TCRdb, not taken from the authors' results. The sample contains 650,000 to 800,000 distinct CDR3 sequences, over 40% of them found a single time. 3% to 3.5% of the sample belongs to the ten largest clones.

About this clonotype itself: Its target antigen remains unknown. No per-base quality is available; no much larger clone lies one base away.

Ophthalmopathy patients were characterized by moderately to severely active disease, a Clinical Activity Score of at least 3, a NOSPECS grade of at least 4, and a disease duration under 3 months. Patients with other autoimmune diseases, uncontrolled infections, pregnancy or lactation were excluded from the study. Diagnosis relied on clinical symptoms, serum thyroxine, TRAb, thyroid ultrasound and orbital computed tomography. Ficoll-Paque density gradient centrifugation was used to isolate PBMCs from 10 ml of fresh peripheral blood. Total RNA was extracted using Trizol reagent, and RNA quality was checked on an Agilent 2100 Bioanalyzer.

The chain is assembled from TRBV30 and TRBJ1-1; the junction holds 8 bases that match TRBD1. The TCR sequence derives from an adult man with Graves' ophthalmopathy. The sequenced sample consisted of peripheral blood. For the CDR3, the sequence is CAWSHGRGRVTEAFF. In nucleotide form, the sequence is TGTGCCTGGAGTCACGGCAGGGGGCGGGTCACTGAAGCTTTCTTT.